These 2 T cell receptor beta chains were all obtained from the same sample, sequenced in a study of blood T cells in healthy people across ages. A second PCR, run for about 6 to 11 cycles, used a sample-barcoded 5' primer plus a J-beta primer mix. TCRdb reprocessed the 5' RACE reads via MiXCR and lists one record per CDR3 protein. The data contain hundreds of thousands of distinct CDR3 sequences, roughly 25% of them singletons. These sequences were also reported in another study, on T cells of mothers and their children.

The sample comprised blood. The receptor set was obtained from a boy younger than 18 in good health.

This clonotype was picked up a small number of times. The V call is TRBV7-2, the J call TRBJ2-7; 7 bases are shared with TRBD2. From germline, CDR1 is SGHTA and CDR2 FQGNSA. V shed 4 bases and J 0 bases; nucleotides not matched to a gene: 9. This CDR3 is 16 amino acids long. The CDR3 spells CASSSRGGSLSYEQYF. CDR3 DNA sequence: TGTGCCAGCAGCTCCCGAGGCGGGAGCCTCTCCTACGAGCAGTACTTC.

This clonotype showed up just a few times. This chain uses TRBV4-3 with TRBJ1-1; no reliable D call. The CDR3 extends over 16 amino acids. Trimming pared 0 bases from V and 3 bases from J, leaving 14 bases between. The germline CDR1 and CDR2 sequences are LGHNA and YSLEER. Here the CDR3 reads CASSQDRVGLDTEAFF. The CDR3 nucleotides read TGCGCCAGCAGCCAAGATCGGGTTGGGCTCGACACTGAAGCTTTCTTT.